The following is a T cell receptor (beta chain) sequence with its context. Its antigen is as yet unknown. At one end the junction does not follow the germline gene, possibly because of a read error. Patients were ineligible given autoimmune disease history or systemic immunosuppression. The CDR3 has 15 amino acids. Germline-derived CDR1 and CDR2 are SGHVS and FNYEAQ. Method: immunoSEQ multiplex PCR; TCRdb's copy keeps in-frame clones and lacks some. The sample contains around 47,000 clones, around 84% of which appear only once. The data were obtained in a study of OX40 agonist ivuxolimab in advanced cancers. Study information: Averaging 60 years in age, with a range of about 23 to 79, the cohort was approximately 83% male. General study points: Some of the lowest clonal expansion was seen in partial responders at 0.1-3.0 mg/kg.

The clonotype was recovered from an adult with an advanced solid tumor such as melanoma, head and neck, liver or kidney cancer. Sample: CD4+ or CD8+ T cells sorted from blood, taken in a trial of the OX40 agonist ivuxolimab. This sequence joins TRBV7-6 and TRBJ2-3; perhaps TRBD1 as D (5 bases). CDR3 bases: TGTGCCGGCAGCCATACAGGATCGAACACAGATACGCAGTATTTT. Amino acids: CAGSHTGSNTDTQYF. Looking up the rest from reference TRBV7-6 and TRBJ2-3 gives the full variable domain: GAGVSQSPRYKVTKRGQDVALRCDPISGHVSLYWYRQALGQGPEFLTYFNYEAQQDKSGLPNDRFSAERPEGSISTLTIQRTEQRDSAMYRCAGSHTGSNTDTQYFGPGTRLTVL.